This T cell receptor beta chain was recorded in a study of blood T cells in healthy people across ages. In this sample, this clonotype turned up a few times. Antigen unknown. Regarding the study as a whole: Across samples, TCR beta diversity tracked strongly with naive T cell percentage.

Germline CDR1 is GTSNPN and CDR2 is SVGIG (reference sequence). This CDR3 comprises 14 residues. V was pared by 0 bases and J by 5 bases, with 6 bases of the junction left unmatched. A J-beta primer mix and a sample-barcoded 5' primer were used in a second PCR of roughly 6 to 11 cycles. The template-switch adaptor was a 5' adaptor with 12 random nucleotides. It tagged each cDNA molecule. TCRdb called the 5' RACE reads again in MiXCR, with one record for every CDR3 protein. The repertoire has around 1,000,000 distinct CDR3 sequences, under 40% of them found once; the top ten carry over 10%. Sequences were obtained from blood. The chain combines TRBV30 with TRBJ2-5, with 7 bases identical to TRBD1. The receptor was isolated from a man aged 18 to 29 in good health. The DNA of the CDR3 is TGTGCCTGGAGTGTAGGGGGCGATTTGGAGACCCAGTACTTC. This sequence encodes CAWSVGGDLETQYF.